The T cell receptor beta chain described here comes from a study of blood T cell repertoires in COVID-19. This clone was detected once. Generated by immunoSEQ multiplex PCR, the TCRdb table keeps only in-frame clones and is missing some. Of over 150,000 clones listed, 70% to 85% are singletons. This CDR3 contains 13 residues. The germline gives CDR1 MDHEN, CDR2 SYDVKM. V trimming: 6 bases; J trimming: 4 bases; junction bases outside the gene matches: 3. This chain links TRBV28 with TRBJ2-5, with 9 bases identical to TRBD1. The sample consisted of PBMCs or T cells enriched from blood (not recorded which). This sequence was found in a woman aged 45-65 years who had recovered from COVID-19. The chain's CDR3 is CASRTDRGETQYF. The CDR3 bases are TGTGCCAGCAGGACGGACAGGGGAGAGACCCAGTACTTC.